The 23 T cell receptor beta chains given below trace back to one sample, sequenced in a study of cytomegalovirus exposure and HLA in healthy donors listed by TCRdb under 2017. Receptor libraries were prepared by the immunoSEQ multiplex PCR assay. For the multiplex PCR, a mixture combining 60 forward primers for TCR Vbeta segments and 13 reverse primers for TCR Jbeta segments was used. Drawn from immuneACCESS, this table holds only the in-frame rearrangements with V and J called that TCRdb kept. Clones are partly lost; checked studies trace under half to an unresolved V gene and leave the rest unexplained. In all, the sample holds about 150,000 clones, and roughly 80% of those were seen once. The ten largest clones capture 3.5% of the sample. The material sequenced was PBMCs. These receptor sequences come from a human donor in good health.

This clone was detected once. The genes are TRBV4-1 and TRBJ2-1; TRBD2 matches at 15 bases. The CDR3 has 20 residues. J was trimmed by 7 bases and V by 0 bases; bases with no gene match: 13. Germline-derived CDR1 and CDR2 are MGHRA and YSYEKL. The CDR3: CASSQDPGLAGGRHRNEQFF. DNA for the CDR3: TGCGCCAGCAGCCAAGATCCGGGACTAGCGGGAGGAAGGCACCGGAATGAGCAGTTCTTC.

V gene TRBV27 combines with J gene TRBJ1-4; 7 bases line up with TRBD1. This CDR3 has 14 residues. Unmatched junction bases numbered 7, after V lost 5 bases and J lost 7 bases. The germline V gene encodes CDR1 MNHEY and CDR2 SMNVEV (reference sequence). The DNA for the CDR3 is TGTGCCAGCAGTGACAGGGCCCTGGTTGAAAAACTGTTTTTT. Protein: CASSDRALVEKLFF.

J is TRBJ1-2 and V is TRBV28; 7 bases are a match to TRBD1. The length of the CDR3 is 16 residues. V lost 5 bases, J lost 4 bases, and 13 bases stayed unmatched. Germline V gives CDR1 MDHEN, CDR2 SYDVKM. The CDR3 protein is CASSPPLGQRSYGYTF. CDR3 nucleotide sequence: TGTGCCAGCAGTCCTCCCCTGGGACAGCGATCCTATGGCTACACCTTC.

V is TRBV18 and J is TRBJ1-1; D gene uncertain. Germline CDR1 is KGHSH and CDR2 is LQKENI. Trimming took 3 bases from V and 1 from J, leaving 15 bases between them. The CDR3 is made up of 16 amino acids. CDR3 residues: CASSPMGSGPNTEAFF. CDR3 sequence (DNA): TGTGCCAGCTCACCCATGGGGAGTGGACCGAACACTGAAGCTTTCTTT.

The J gene is TRBJ2-7, the V gene TRBV7-8; possible D gene TRBD2, 5 bases. The V and J ends lost 1 base and 6 bases respectively, with 13 bases between them. From germline, CDR1 is SGHVS and CDR2 FQNEAQ. This CDR3 comprises 14 residues. The CDR3 sequence: CASSLGHQSGEQYF. The CDR3 DNA follows: TGTGCCAGCAGCTTAGGACACCAGAGCGGCGAGCAGTACTTC.

The CDR3: CASSQSGQGIGNEQFF. In DNA, the CDR3 is TGTGCCAGTAGCCAATCGGGTCAGGGTATTGGCAATGAGCAGTTCTTC. The chain combines TRBV13 with TRBJ2-1; D is perhaps TRBD1 (5 bases). Germline V gene lookup returns CDR1 PRHDT and CDR2 FYEKMQ (reference sequence). V lost 9 bases and J lost 6, with 24 bases in between. This CDR3 is built from 16 residues.

The chain carries TRBV5-5 and TRBJ2-6; 7 bases are shared with TRBD1. Germline V lookup: CDR1 SGHKS, CDR2 YYEKEE (reference sequence). Unmatched junction bases numbered 8, after V lost 4 bases and J lost 1 base. CDR3 length: 17 residues. CDR3 DNA sequence: TGTGCCAGCAGCAACACCGGGACAGAGTCTGGGGCCAACGTCCTGACTTTC. Amino acids: CASSNTGTESGANVLTF.

The V and J genes are TRBV5-1 and TRBJ1-1, with 11 bases identical to TRBD1. V was pared by 3 bases and J by 3 bases, with 4 bases of the junction left unmatched. Germline V gene data show CDR1 as SGHRS and CDR2 as YFSETQ. There are 15 residues in the CDR3. In DNA form, the CDR3 reads TGCGCCAGCAGCTGGACAGGGGGCTCTGACACTGAAGCTTTCTTT. Translated, it gives CASSWTGGSDTEAFF.

The chain joins TRBV30 to TRBJ1-2; the D is unclear. The CDR3 is 11 amino acids. Trimming stripped 4 bases from V and 6 bases from J, with 9 bases between. CDR1 and CDR2 (germline): GTSNPN, SVGIG (reference sequence). CDR3 nucleotides: TGTGCCTGGAAAAGAGAAAATGGCTACACCTTC. Translated: CAWKRENGYTF.

The chain couples TRBV19 to TRBJ2-1; 9 bases are a match to TRBD2. The trim removed 3 bases at V and 10 bases at J, leaving 19 bases unmatched. The CDR3 totals 18 residues. The germline V gene has CDR1 LNHDA and CDR2 SQIVND (reference sequence). CDR3 sequence reads: CASSIPVASGRTAFEQFF. CDR3 nucleotide sequence: TGTGCCAGTAGTATTCCCGTCGCAAGCGGGAGGACTGCCTTCGAGCAGTTCTTC.

With regard to this clone: The junction shows a germline mismatch at one end, possibly a read error. The chain is built from TRBV7-9 and TRBJ1-1, with D possibly matching TRBD1 (6 bases). The CDR3 contains 18 residues. CDR1 and CDR2 (germline): SEHNR, FQNEAQ (reference sequence). CDR3 DNA: TGTTCCAGCAGCCCAATTGGGGGTAACAGGGAAACAGACACTGAAGCTTTCTTT. This codes for CSSSPIGGNRETDTEAFF.

This chain links TRBV6-1 with TRBJ1-2; possibly TRBD1 for D (6 bases). The V end lost 8 bases, the J end lost 8 bases, and 21 bases lay between the germline ends. The germline gives CDR1 MNHNS, CDR2 SASEGT. This CDR3 is 14 amino acids long. DNA of the CDR3: TGTGCCAGCCGACAGGCAATCCTGACTATGGGCTACACCTTC. Translation gives CASRQAILTMGYTF.

The chain combines TRBV11-2 with TRBJ2-7; TRBD2 matches at 9 bases. The CDR3 consists of 15 residues. Per the germline V gene, CDR1 is SGHAT and CDR2 is FQNNGV. The ends lost 5 bases at V and 2 bases at J; junction bases unmatched: 7. The CDR3 coding sequence is TGTGCCAGCAGCAAAGGGGCGGGAGGGCCCTACGAGCAGTACTTC. Its translation: CASSKGAGGPYEQYF.

The V gene is TRBV27, the J gene TRBJ1-1; 7 bases align to TRBD1. Germline V lookup: CDR1 MNHEY, CDR2 SMNVEV (reference sequence). CDR3 size: 15 residues. V dropped 3 bases and J dropped 3; count of bases not matched to a gene: 7. The CDR3 nucleotides are TGTGCCAGCAGTTTGCAGGGGGTGGGGGACACTGAAGCTTTCTTT. It translates to CASSLQGVGDTEAFF.

To note about this clone: Other nucleotide sequences from this sample produce the same CDR3. The V and J genes are TRBV7-2 and TRBJ2-1; D call uncertain. The V gene's germline CDR1 is SGHTA and CDR2 FQGNSA. The CDR3 spans 13 residues. The V end lost 7 bases, the J end lost 9 bases, and 16 bases lay between the germline ends. CDR3 protein: CASTEGGVGEQFF. The CDR3 DNA reads as TGTGCCAGCACCGAAGGCGGCGTCGGTGAGCAGTTCTTC.

The V gene is TRBV5-4, the J gene TRBJ2-7; possibly TRBD2 for D (5 bases). CDR1 SGHNT and CDR2 YYREEE come from the germline V gene (reference sequence). The CDR3 runs 17 residues. V was pared by 0 bases and J by 0 bases, with 16 bases between. CDR3 DNA sequence: TGTGCCAGCAGCTTGGCTTTTGGCGGGCCGAGCTCCTACGAGCAGTACTTC. It translates to CASSLAFGGPSSYEQYF.

The CDR3 spells CASSYSKGGPTQYF. Here the CDR3 DNA reads TGTGCCAGCAGTTACTCGAAGGGGGGGCCGACCCAGTACTTC. The chain couples TRBV6-5 to TRBJ2-5; D may be TRBD2 (7 bases). The CDR3 length is 14 residues. V dropped 0 bases and J dropped 7 bases, with 12 bases sitting between them. The germline gives CDR1 MNHEY, CDR2 SVGAGI.

In this sample, this clone turned up a few times. The V call is TRBV2, the J call TRBJ1-5; 10 bases map to TRBD1. This CDR3 contains 14 residues. The V and J ends lost 5 bases and 7 bases, in that order; junction bases with no gene match: 5. Germline loops: CDR1 SNHLY, CDR2 FYNNEI. CDR3 DNA sequence: TGTGCCAGCAGTTCCGGGACAGGGGAACAGCCCCAGCATTTT. It codes for CASSSGTGEQPQHF.

V is TRBV6-5 and J is TRBJ2-1; D is unresolved. The CDR3 has 14 residues. Germline CDR1 MNHEY, CDR2 SVGAGI. The V end lost 2 bases, the J end lost 7 bases, and 12 bases lay between the germline ends. The CDR3 nucleotides are TGTGCCAGCAGTTACGATGGCCCCGGGAATGAGCAGTTCTTC. Translation gives CASSYDGPGNEQFF.

The V gene is TRBV28, the J gene TRBJ1-4, with D perhaps matching TRBD1 (6 bases). Germline V lookup: CDR1 MDHEN, CDR2 SYDVKM. This CDR3 comprises 14 residues. Between the trimmed V and J ends, which lost 3 bases and 11 bases, there was a span of 16 bases. In DNA, the CDR3 is TGTGCCAGCAGTTTCCGCAGGGAGGGGGGTAAACTGTTTTTT. Its translation: CASSFRREGGKLFF.

The genes are TRBV29-1 and TRBJ2-2; 7 nucleotides agree with TRBD2. Losses at the gene ends were 7 bases for V and 4 bases for J; bases not matched to a gene: 3. The germline gives CDR1 SQVTM, CDR2 ANQGSEA. CDR3 length: 12 residues. The CDR3 sequence: CSAGEGTGELFF. The CDR3 DNA sequence: TGCAGCGCCGGGGAGGGCACCGGGGAGCTGTTTTTT.

CDR3 nucleotide sequence: TGCGCCAGCAGCCAGATGACTAGCGGACTTAATGAGCAGTTCTTC. As protein: CASSQMTSGLNEQFF. The genes are TRBV4-3 and TRBJ2-1; TRBD2 matches at 9 bases. J gave up 7 bases and V 3 bases, and 7 bases lay outside the gene matches. CDR3 size: 15 residues. The V gene's germline CDR1 is LGHNA and CDR2 YSLEER.

This chain connects TRBV30 to TRBJ1-5; 10 bases map to TRBD1. Trimming removed 1 base from V and 9 bases from J; junction bases left unmatched: 15. The germline CDR1 and CDR2 sequences are GTSNPN and SVGIG (reference sequence). The CDR3 totals 17 residues. This CDR3 is CAWSDWPDRGILRPQHF. The CDR3 nucleotides are TGTGCCTGGAGTGACTGGCCGGACAGGGGGATTTTGAGGCCCCAGCATTTT.